This entry lists 21 T cell receptor beta chains sequenced from one sample in a study of regulatory T cells in long-lasting Graves disease. Time point reported: newly diagnosed GD, antithyroid drugs for less than 3 months. The TCR library was made from RNA that had been extracted from PBMCs in TRIzol. For TCR beta, libraries came from iRepertoire HTBI primers and Arm-PCR of CDR3 regions. One entry per CDR3 protein results from TCRdb running MiXCR on the multiplex PCR reads. The repertoire holds roughly 420,000 distinct CDR3 sequences, with about 17% as singletons. A further study also used this sample, focusing on T cells in Graves' hyperthyroidism and ophthalmopathy.

Sequenced material: peripheral blood mononuclear cells (PBMCs), taken at new diagnosis, from a patient treated with antithyroid drugs. Receptor source: a woman aged 25-40 years with Graves disease.

This clonotype appeared many times. The V gene is TRBV28, the J gene TRBJ1-1; unclear D gene. The germline V gene has CDR1 MDHEN and CDR2 SYDVKM. The CDR3 has 12 amino acids. V was shortened by 6 bases and J by 10 bases, with 15 bases between the two germline ends. The CDR3 loop is CASRNRANLAFF. The CDR3 DNA reads as TGTGCCAGCAGGAATAGGGCGAATCTAGCTTTCTTT.

This clonotype has a count of ten or more. The rearrangement uses TRBV28 and TRBJ2-7; TRBD2 might be the D (6 bases). Germline V gene sequence: CDR1 MDHEN, CDR2 SYDVKM. Between the trimmed V and J ends, which lost 6 bases and 0 bases, there was a span of 15 bases. The CDR3 spans 15 residues. The CDR3 region has the DNA TGTGCCAGCAGCCCTACGGTGGGAGGCTCCTACGAGCAGTACTTC. This translates into CASSPTVGGSYEQYF.

V gene TRBV7-9 combines with J gene TRBJ2-2; TRBD1 matches 8 bases. J was trimmed by 4 bases and V by 4 bases; bases with no gene match: 17. The CDR3 is made up of 19 amino acids. Germline-derived CDR1 and CDR2 are SEHNR and FQNEAQ (reference sequence). CDR3 bases: TGTGCCAGCAGCTCGTACTACCTCTCCCGGACAGGGAGCACCGGGGAGCTGTTTTTT. Protein product: CASSSYYLSRTGSTGELFF. The full variable domain, rest sourced from reference TRBV7-9 and TRBJ2-2, is DTGVSQNPRHKITKRGQNVTFRCDPISEHNRLYWYRQTLGQGPEFLTYFQNEAQLEKSRLLSDRFSAERPKGSFSTLEIQRTEQGDSAMYLCASSSYYLSRTGSTGELFFGEGSRLTVL.

This clonotype was observed many times. The chain links TRBV2 to TRBJ1-6, with 7 bases identical to TRBD1. This CDR3 is 15 amino acids long. CDR1 and CDR2 from the germline V gene are SNHLY and FYNNEI. With 6 bases clipped from V and 6 bases from J, the junction kept 8 bases outside the gene matches. Here the CDR3 DNA reads TGTGCCAGCAGGGGGGGACAGTTCACTAATTCACCCCTCCACTTT. It translates to CASRGGQFTNSPLHF. Using reference TRBV2 and TRBJ1-6 for the parts outside the CDR3, the full variable domain is EPEVTQTPSHQVTQMGQEVILRCVPISNHLYFYWYRQILGQKVEFLVSFYNNEISEKSEIFDDQFSVERPDGSNFTLKIRSTKLEDSAMYFCASRGGQFTNSPLHFGNGTRLTVT.

On this clonotype: A much bigger clone sits one base away, suggesting this may be a read error. V gene TRBV27 combines with J gene TRBJ2-2; D perhaps matches TRBD2 (5 bases). CDR3 length: 14 residues. Germline CDR1 is MNHEY and CDR2 is SMNVEV (reference sequence). The CDR3 coding sequence is TGTGCCAGCAGTTTATCCCCTAACACCGGGAAGCTGTTTTTT. Protein product: CASSLSPNTGKLFF.

This clonotype has ten or more counts. A junction boundary mismatches the germline segment, possibly from a read error. This chain joins TRBV5-1 and TRBJ2-2; D gene ambiguous. The CDR3 loop spans 12 amino acids. Germline V gene sequence: CDR1 SGHRS, CDR2 YFSETQ. In DNA form, the CDR3 reads TGTGCCAGCAGCTTAGGGTCCGGGGAGCTGTTTTTT. Translating it yields CASSLGSGELFF.

The J gene is TRBJ2-1, the V gene TRBV10-1, with a possible D match to TRBD2 (6 bases). Trimming left V 0 bases short and J 6 bases short, with 9 bases between. CDR1 is WNHNN and CDR2 is SYGVQD in the germline V gene (reference sequence). The CDR3 has 14 amino acids. The CDR3 spells CASSESLGSNEQFF. The CDR3 coding sequence is TGCGCCAGCAGTGAGTCTCTCGGGAGCAATGAGCAGTTCTTC.

A remark on this clonotype: A much larger clonotype is one base distant, so this may be a read error. In DNA, the CDR3 is TGTGCCAGCAGAGACAGGGGGGTCTCCTACGAGCAGCACTTC. Translation: CASRDRGVSYEQHF. The V gene is TRBV6-1, the J gene TRBJ2-7, with 9 positions matching TRBD1. The CDR3 loop spans 14 amino acids. Germline CDR1 and CDR2: MNHNS and SASEGT.

Ten or more counts support this clonotype. The V gene is TRBV24-1, the J gene TRBJ2-5; D possibly uses TRBD1 or TRBD2 (5 bases each). V dropped 4 bases and J dropped 4 bases, with 15 bases sitting between them. This CDR3 has 15 residues. Germline CDR1 and CDR2: KGHDR and SFDVKD. CDR3 nucleotides: TGTGCCACCAGTGACCCGGGACCTTTGAGAGAGACCCAGTACTTC. It codes for CATSDPGPLRETQYF.

This chain joins TRBV12-3 or TRBV12-4 and TRBJ2-2; unclear D gene. V was trimmed by 9 bases and J by 0 bases, leaving 11 bases between them. The CDR3 runs to 14 residues. In DNA, the CDR3 is TGTGCCAGTCGTGGCAATTCGAACACCGGGGAGCTGTTTTTT. This translates into CASRGNSNTGELFF.

This chain joins TRBV30 and TRBJ1-2; 11 bases are shared with TRBD1. V trimming: 0 bases; J trimming: 4 bases; junction bases outside the gene matches: 13. CDR1 GTSNPN and CDR2 SVGIG come from the germline V gene (reference sequence). The CDR3 spans 18 residues. CDR3 nucleotides: TGTGCCTGGAGTGTACAATTAGGGACAGGGGGTTCCTCCTATGGCTACACCTTC. This encodes CAWSVQLGTGGSSYGYTF.

This chain joins TRBV4-2 and TRBJ2-2; the D is unclear. CDR1 LGHNA and CDR2 YNFKEQ come from the germline V gene. Trimming stripped 1 base from V and 5 bases from J, with 14 bases between. CDR3 length equals 16 residues. The CDR3 DNA reads TGTGCCAGCAGCCAAGTAGTATGGGAAGTAACCGGGGAGCTGTTTTTT. As protein: CASSQVVWEVTGELFF.

This clonotype has only a few counts. The chain links TRBV5-1 to TRBJ2-1; TRBD2 matches 8 bases. V was pared by 7 bases and J by 7 bases, with 7 bases of the junction left unmatched. The CDR3 runs 13 residues. Germline V CDR1 and CDR2: SGHRS, YFSETQ. CDR3 coding DNA: TGCGCCAGCTTTGAACTAGCGGATAATGAGCAGTTCTTC. It specifies CASFELADNEQFF.

The CDR3 region is CASSLGFSIQTGELFF. CDR3 in DNA: TGCGCCAGCAGCTTGGGATTTAGCATACAGACCGGGGAGCTGTTTTTT. This chain connects TRBV5-1 to TRBJ2-2; no clear D gene. Germline V CDR1 and CDR2: SGHRS, YFSETQ. The V gene lost 0 bases and the J gene lost 5 bases, with 14 bases spanning the gap. The CDR3 has 16 residues.

Ten or more counts support this clonotype. The V call is TRBV20-1, the J call TRBJ2-1; D is possibly TRBD1 or TRBD2 (5 bases each). The length of the CDR3 is 15 residues. Trimming took off 2 bases at V and 7 bases at J, with 18 bases between the two ends. In germline, CDR1 is DFQATT, CDR2 SNEGSKA (reference sequence). DNA for the CDR3: TGCAGTGCTAGAAGATGGGGGTCTAGGCAAAATGAGCAGTTCTTC. Protein sequence: CSARRWGSRQNEQFF.

In its sample, this clonotype was seen many times. The gene calls are TRBV12-5 and TRBJ1-1; D is unclear. V shed 6 bases and J shed 5 bases, with 13 bases lying between them. Germline loops: CDR1 LGHNT, CDR2 FRNRAP. The CDR3 is made up of 13 amino acids. The CDR3 region is CASGTLAGTEAFF. The CDR3 DNA reads as TGTGCTAGTGGGACCCTGGCAGGAACTGAAGCTTTCTTT. Supplemented by reference TRBV12-5 and TRBJ1-1, the full variable domain reads DARVTQTPRHKVTEMGQEVTMRCQPILGHNTVFWYRQTMMQGLELLAYFRNRAPLDDSGMPKDRFSAEMPDATLATLKIQPSEPRDSAVYFCASGTLAGTEAFFGQGTRLTVV.

As to this clonotype: At one boundary the junction diverges from the germline segment, which might be a read error. V is TRBV18 and J is TRBJ1-1, with D perhaps matching TRBD1 (6 bases). From germline, CDR1 is KGHSH and CDR2 LQKENI. This CDR3 is 16 amino acids long. CDR3 region: CASSPRQVRLNTVAFF. In nucleotides, the CDR3 is TGTGCCAGCTCACCCCGACAGGTCCGTTTGAACACTGTAGCTTTCTTT.

On this clonotype: A much larger clonotype is one base distant, so this may be a read error. The V and J genes are TRBV7-9 and TRBJ2-5; 7 bases match TRBD2. The ends lost 0 bases at V and 2 bases at J; junction bases unmatched: 6. Germline CDR1 and CDR2: SEHNR and FQNEAQ (reference sequence). This CDR3 is built from 16 residues. The CDR3 coding sequence is TGTGCCAGCAGCTTAGCCGGCGGGAGTCCTCAAGAGACCCAGTACTTC. Its translation: CASSLAGGSPQETQYF.

This clonotype has just a few counts. This rearrangement joins TRBV15 to TRBJ2-3; TRBD2 aligns across 9 bases. The CDR3 extends over 13 amino acids. Germline values: CDR1 LNHNV, CDR2 YYDKDF (reference sequence). The V gene end was trimmed by 8 bases and the J gene end by 5 bases; junction bases not matched to a gene: 5. The DNA of the CDR3 is TGTGCCACCGGCGGGCGGGAGGGAGATACGCAGTATTTT. Amino acids: CATGGREGDTQYF.

This clonotype was seen many times. V is TRBV27 and J is TRBJ1-2; D remains ambiguous. Trimming took 7 bases from V and 4 from J, leaving 10 bases between them. The germline CDR1 and CDR2 sequences are MNHEY and SMNVEV (reference sequence). The CDR3 is 12 residues long. CDR3 nucleotides: TGTGCCAGCAAGGGTCGGAGCTATGGCTACACCTTC. Translating gives CASKGRSYGYTF.

The V and J genes are TRBV11-2 and TRBJ2-2, with D possibly being TRBD2 (5 bases). Trimming took off 5 bases at V and 7 bases at J, with 17 bases between the two ends. This CDR3 has 15 amino acids. Germline CDR1 SGHAT, CDR2 FQNNGV. This chain's CDR3 is CASSGVVVGGGELFF. Here the CDR3 DNA reads TGTGCCAGCAGCGGGGTAGTGGTAGGAGGCGGGGAGCTGTTTTTT.